The entry that follows covers one T cell receptor (beta chain) sequence. Antigen unknown. TCRdb's copy holds only in-frame clones and misses some; the assay was immunoSEQ multiplex PCR. The sample has some 130,000 clones; about 93% are singletons. These data come from a study of T cell responses to AZD1222 COVID-19 vaccine. General study points: Most donors were white British, females outnumbered males, and clonal diversity was possibly underestimated.

The V and J ends lost 3 bases and 6 bases respectively, with 14 bases between them. The germline gives CDR1 SNHLY, CDR2 FYNNEI. The length of the CDR3 is 14 residues. The starting material was peripheral blood, obtained 28 days after the second AZD1222 dose. The clonotype originates from an adult who received the AZD1222 COVID-19 vaccine. The chain is built from TRBV2 and TRBJ1-2; tentative D call: TRBD1 (5 bases). The CDR3: CASSDAYWGNGYTF. The DNA of the CDR3 is TGTGCCAGCAGTGACGCCTACTGGGGGAATGGCTACACCTTC.